The sequence of this TCR beta chain was determined in a study of OX40 agonist ivuxolimab in advanced cancers. Study-wide background: Patients received ivuxolimab, an agonistic anti-OX40 (CD134) antibody. Patients assigned to dose escalation were diagnosed with hepatocellular carcinoma, melanoma, renal cell or head and neck cancer. Prior anti-PD-1, anti-PD-L1 or anti-CTLA-4 therapy was allowed; roughly 40% had some.

With autoimmune disease history or systemic immunosuppression, patients were excluded. Clones were sequenced by immunoSEQ multiplex PCR, and TCRdb holds only the in-frame ones, with some missing. The sample lists roughly 75,000 clones, roughly 85% occurring once. This CDR3 spans 15 amino acids. The germline CDR1 and CDR2 sequences are LNHDA and SQIVND (reference sequence). Deletions cut 5 bases from V and 2 bases from J, with 12 bases between. The TCR comes from an adult with an advanced solid tumor such as melanoma, head and neck, liver or kidney cancer. V gene TRBV19 combines with J gene TRBJ1-4; D is perhaps TRBD1 (5 bases). Specimen: CD4+ or CD8+ T cells sorted from blood, collected in a trial of the OX40 agonist ivuxolimab. The CDR3 sequence is CASSPRRGTNEKLFF. In nucleotides, the CDR3 is TGTGCCAGTAGTCCCAGACGGGGGACTAATGAAAAACTGTTTTTT.